The 21 T cell receptor beta chains below were found in one sample sequenced in a study of control samples from healthy donors and cancer patients (dated by TCRdb to the early 2020s). The library was made by the immunoSEQ multiplex PCR assay. The clones in this table, taken by TCRdb from immuneACCESS, are in-frame only. Not every clone is retained; where verified, under half of the shortfall comes from an unresolved V gene, and the cause of the rest is unknown. Present in this sample are more than 50,000 clones, 90% of which were seen just once. The leading ten clones occupy roughly 1.2% of the sample. Sample: PBMCs. These receptors were collected from a woman aged 50 to 65 with colorectal cancer.

The chain couples TRBV27 to TRBJ1-6, with a possible D match to TRBD1 (5 bases). CDR1 and CDR2 (germline): MNHEY, SMNVEV (reference sequence). The V and J ends lost 6 bases and 7 bases respectively, with 19 bases between them. The CDR3 runs to 16 residues. Here the CDR3 DNA reads TGTGCCAGCAGCCGAACACTGGGGGTTGCAAATTCACCCCTCCACTTT. Protein sequence: CASSRTLGVANSPLHF.

A single count supports this clone. The chain has TRBV10-3 and TRBJ1-2, with D possibly being TRBD1 (6 bases). The CDR3 consists of 17 residues. The V and J ends lost 5 bases and 7 bases respectively, with 26 bases between them. CDR1 is ENHRY and CDR2 is SYGVKD in the germline V gene. Here the CDR3 reads CAISIPLGGGAGGGYTF. The CDR3 nucleotides are TGTGCCATCAGTATACCCCTCGGTGGGGGGGCAGGAGGTGGCTACACCTTC.

This rearrangement joins TRBV2 to TRBJ1-5; D might be TRBD1 (5 bases). V lost 1 base to trimming and J lost 4 bases, with 8 bases between them. Germline CDR1 and CDR2: SNHLY and FYNNEI. The CDR3 loop spans 14 amino acids. The CDR3 reads CASSEGRQNQPQHF. Written as DNA, the CDR3 is TGTGCCAGCAGTGAAGGTCGACAGAATCAGCCCCAGCATTTT. Together with reference TRBV2 and TRBJ1-5, the CDR3 gives the full variable domain: EPEVTQTPSHQVTQMGQEVILRCVPISNHLYFYWYRQILGQKVEFLVSFYNNEISEKSEIFDDQFSVERPDGSNFTLKIRSTKLEDSAMYFCASSEGRQNQPQHFGDGTRLSIL.

The rearrangement uses TRBV20-1 and TRBJ1-6, with 9 nucleotides matching TRBD1. CDR1 DFQATT and CDR2 SNEGSKA come from the germline V gene (reference sequence). The length of the CDR3 is 14 residues. V lost 3 bases to trimming and J lost 9 bases; unmatched junction nucleotides: 6. The DNA of the CDR3 is TGCAGTGCTAGTGAGGGGACAGGGAGTTCACCCCTCCACTTT. Its protein is CSASEGTGSSPLHF.

This rearrangement joins TRBV18 to TRBJ2-5, with 7 bases fitting TRBD2. Germline CDR1 KGHSH, CDR2 LQKENI. The length of the CDR3 is 14 residues. With 2 bases clipped from V and 5 bases from J, the junction kept 5 bases outside the gene matches. The CDR3, as DNA: TGTGCCAGCTCACCAAGCGCGGGAGATGAGACCCAGTACTTC. Protein sequence: CASSPSAGDETQYF.

This clone appeared a single time. The chain carries TRBV2 and TRBJ2-3, with 9 bases that match TRBD2. Germline values: CDR1 SNHLY, CDR2 FYNNEI. With 5 bases clipped from V and 0 bases from J, the junction kept 6 bases outside the gene matches. This CDR3 contains 16 residues. CDR3 coding DNA: TGTGCCAGCAGTAACCCTAGCGGGGCTAGCACAGATACGCAGTATTTT. Translation: CASSNPSGASTDTQYF.

The CDR3 region is CASSLGTNGYTF. The DNA of the CDR3 is TGTGCCAGCAGCCTCGGGACAAATGGCTACACCTTC. This chain connects TRBV12-3 or TRBV12-4 to TRBJ1-2; D might be TRBD1 (6 bases). The V end was cut by 6 bases, the J end by 6 bases, with 11 bases between. This CDR3 has 12 amino acids.

This clone has a handful of counts. The chain links TRBV14 to TRBJ1-3; D is uncertain. This CDR3 is built from 14 residues. V lost 1 base to trimming and J lost 5 bases, with 9 bases between them. The germline V gene has CDR1 SGHDN and CDR2 FVKESK. The CDR3 protein is CASSQGGARNTIYF. The CDR3 region has the DNA TGTGCCAGCAGCCAAGGCGGCGCCAGAAACACCATATATTTT.

The count of this clone is one. The CDR3 spells CASSLVDGSLGYTF. DNA for the CDR3: TGTGCCAGCAGCTTGGTTGACGGCTCTCTGGGCTACACCTTC. The chain links TRBV5-6 to TRBJ1-2; D uncertain. Germline V gives CDR1 SGHDT, CDR2 YYEEEE. CDR3 length: 14 amino acids. Deletions cut 0 bases from V and 8 bases from J, with 14 bases between. The full variable domain, its missing parts supplied by reference TRBV5-6 and TRBJ1-2, is DAGVTQSPTHLIKTRGQQVTLRCSPKSGHDTVSWYQQALGQGPQFIFQYYEEEERQRGNFPDRFSGHQFPNYSSELNVNALLLGDSALYLCASSLVDGSLGYTFGSGTRLTVV.

This chain connects TRBV28 to TRBJ1-1, with 7 bases lining up with TRBD1. Germline V gene sequence: CDR1 MDHEN, CDR2 SYDVKM. J lost 4 bases, V lost 6 bases, and 2 bases had no gene match. The CDR3 has 12 residues. Written as DNA, the CDR3 is TGTGCCAGCAGGGCAGGGGGCACTGAAGCTTTCTTT. Amino acid sequence: CASRAGGTEAFF. The whole variable domain, remainder taken from reference TRBV28 and TRBJ1-1, is DVKVTQSSRYLVKRTGEKVFLECVQDMDHENMFWYRQDPGLGLRLIYFSYDVKMKEKGDIPEGYSVSREKKERFSLILESASTNQTSMYLCASRAGGTEAFFGQGTRLTVV.

The V and J genes are TRBV28 and TRBJ1-2; D might be TRBD1 (6 bases). Germline V CDR1 and CDR2: MDHEN, SYDVKM. The CDR3 totals 13 residues. The germline V and J ends were trimmed by 6 bases and 2 bases, with 10 bases remaining between them. The CDR3 DNA is TGTGCCAGCAGCAGGACAGTGAACTATGGCTACACCTTC. Its translation is CASSRTVNYGYTF.

This clone was found a few times. This chain uses TRBV11-2 with TRBJ2-3, with 8 bases aligning to TRBD2. The length of the CDR3 is 17 residues. Trimming cost V 1 base and J 6 bases; bases outside gene matches: 12. Per germline, CDR1 SGHAT and CDR2 FQNNGV. In DNA, the CDR3 is TGTGCCAGCAGCTTAGGGGTTACTAGCGGAGAGTCCGATACGCAGTATTTT. The encoded protein is CASSLGVTSGESDTQYF.

The chain links TRBV5-1 to TRBJ1-1; no clear D. V was pared by 0 bases and J by 0 bases, with 12 bases between. The CDR3 contains 16 residues. Germline V gene data show CDR1 as SGHRS and CDR2 as YFSETQ. The CDR3: CASSLGRTNMNTEAFF. The CDR3 bases are TGCGCCAGCAGCTTGGGACGGACCAATATGAACACTGAAGCTTTCTTT.

The chain joins TRBV5-1 to TRBJ1-1, with D hard to call. The V and J ends lost 0 bases and 7 bases respectively, with 7 bases between them. The CDR3 covers 12 residues. Germline assignment: CDR1 SGHRS and CDR2 YFSETQ. CDR3 nucleotide sequence: TGCGCCAGCAGCTTGGAGGGATTTGAAGCTTTCTTT. It codes for CASSLEGFEAFF.

The chain links TRBV2 to TRBJ2-1, with D tentatively TRBD1 (5 bases). CDR1 is SNHLY, CDR2 FYNNEI, per germline. The CDR3 consists of 13 residues. V was clipped by 5 bases and J by 5 bases, with 10 bases between them. The CDR3 spells CASSLDRDNEQFF. The CDR3 nucleotides are TGTGCCAGCAGTCTCGACAGAGACAATGAGCAGTTCTTC.

This clone has only a few counts. The genes are TRBV7-9 and TRBJ2-6; no definite D call. Trimming took 5 bases from V and 0 from J, leaving 8 bases between them. Germline CDR1 and CDR2: SEHNR and FQNEAQ (reference sequence). The CDR3 is 15 residues long. Here the CDR3 reads CASSHLSSGANVLTF. The CDR3 DNA reads as TGTGCCAGCAGCCACCTAAGCTCTGGGGCCAACGTCCTGACTTTC.

This chain links TRBV11-2 with TRBJ2-3; D is perhaps TRBD1 or TRBD2 (7 bases each). The ends were cut back, 0 bases at V and 7 bases at J, with 14 bases in the middle. Germline V CDR1 and CDR2: SGHAT, FQNNGV. The CDR3 is made up of 15 amino acids. The CDR3: CASSLDIQGGNTQYF. The DNA of the CDR3 is TGTGCCAGCAGCTTAGATATCCAGGGGGGGAATACGCAGTATTTT.

V usage is TRBV19 and J usage is TRBJ2-2; D gene ambiguous. The germline V gene encodes CDR1 LNHDA and CDR2 SQIVND (reference sequence). V lost 7 bases and J 3 bases, leaving 6 bases between the germline ends. The CDR3 contains 12 residues. CDR3 region: CASKTDTGELFF. DNA of the CDR3: TGTGCCAGTAAAACGGACACCGGGGAGCTGTTTTTT.

This chain joins TRBV28 and TRBJ1-5; 8 bases fit TRBD1. The V gene's germline CDR1 is MDHEN and CDR2 SYDVKM. The CDR3 totals 14 residues. J was trimmed by 7 bases and V by 6 bases; bases with no gene match: 8. As DNA, the CDR3 is TGTGCCAGCAGGGAGACAGGGGAGGGCCAGCCCCAGCATTTT. Translated: CASRETGEGQPQHF.

The rearrangement links TRBV11-3 to TRBJ2-1, with D perhaps matching TRBD2 (8 bases). Looked up from germline, CDR1 is SGHNT and CDR2 is YENEEA. V lost 6 bases and J 9 bases, leaving 24 bases between the germline ends. The CDR3 runs to 16 residues. The CDR3 DNA reads TGTGCCAGCAGTGGACCCACAGCGGGGGAGGGGGCTGAGCAGTTCTTC. Protein: CASSGPTAGEGAEQFF.

The V gene is TRBV27, the J gene TRBJ2-2; possible D gene TRBD1, 5 bases. The CDR3 loop spans 15 amino acids. V was shortened by 3 bases and J by 4 bases, with 12 bases between the two germline ends. CDR1 and CDR2 from the germline V gene are MNHEY and SMNVEV (reference sequence). CDR3 coding DNA: TGTGCCAGCAGTTTCTCAGGGATGCGCACCGGGGAGCTGTTTTTT. Translating gives CASSFSGMRTGELFF.